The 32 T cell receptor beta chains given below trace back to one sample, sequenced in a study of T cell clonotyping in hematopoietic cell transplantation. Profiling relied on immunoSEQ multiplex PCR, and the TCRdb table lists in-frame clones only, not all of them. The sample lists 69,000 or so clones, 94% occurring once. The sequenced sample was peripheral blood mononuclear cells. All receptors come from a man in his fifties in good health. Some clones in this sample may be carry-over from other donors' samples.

CDR3 residues: CASSFRQGREKLFF. CDR3 nucleotides: TGTGCCAGCAGTTTCCGACAGGGTAGGGAAAAACTGTTTTTT. This sequence joins TRBV2 and TRBJ1-4; 7 bases are shared with TRBD1. There are 14 residues in the CDR3. With V trimmed by 5 bases and J by 8 bases, 8 bases remained unmatched. Germline V gene sequence: CDR1 SNHLY, CDR2 FYNNEI.

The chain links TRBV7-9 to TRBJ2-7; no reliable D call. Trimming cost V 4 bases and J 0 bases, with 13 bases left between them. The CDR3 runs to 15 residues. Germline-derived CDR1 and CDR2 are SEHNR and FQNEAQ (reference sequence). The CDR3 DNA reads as TGTGCCAGCAGCTCACATACCGCAGCCTCCTACGAGCAGTACTTC. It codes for CASSSHTAASYEQYF. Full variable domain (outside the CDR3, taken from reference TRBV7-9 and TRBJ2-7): DTGVSQNPRHKITKRGQNVTFRCDPISEHNRLYWYRQTLGQGPEFLTYFQNEAQLEKSRLLSDRFSAERPKGSFSTLEIQRTEQGDSAMYLCASSSHTAASYEQYFGPGTRLTVT.

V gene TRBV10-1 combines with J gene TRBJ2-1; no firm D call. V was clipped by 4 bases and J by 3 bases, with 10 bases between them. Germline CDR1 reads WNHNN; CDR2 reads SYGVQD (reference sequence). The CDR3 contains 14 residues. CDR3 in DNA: TGCGCCAGCAGTGGACCTACTGTCTACAATGAGCAGTTCTTC. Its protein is CASSGPTVYNEQFF.

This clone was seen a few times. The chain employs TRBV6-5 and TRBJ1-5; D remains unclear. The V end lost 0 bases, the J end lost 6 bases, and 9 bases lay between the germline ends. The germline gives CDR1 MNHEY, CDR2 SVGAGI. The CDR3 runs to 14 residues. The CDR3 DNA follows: TGTGCCAGCAGTTACTCGCGGGGTATTCAGCCCCAGCATTTT. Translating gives CASSYSRGIQPQHF.

Here the CDR3 reads CASSVRDGKRETQYF. The DNA of the CDR3 is TGCGCCAGCAGCGTTCGGGACGGTAAGAGGGAGACCCAGTACTTC. The chain couples TRBV5-1 to TRBJ2-5; D could derive from TRBD1 or TRBD2 (5 bases each). The CDR3 has 15 amino acids. Between the trimmed V and J ends, which lost 4 bases and 5 bases, there was a span of 18 bases. Looked up from germline, CDR1 is SGHRS and CDR2 is YFSETQ.

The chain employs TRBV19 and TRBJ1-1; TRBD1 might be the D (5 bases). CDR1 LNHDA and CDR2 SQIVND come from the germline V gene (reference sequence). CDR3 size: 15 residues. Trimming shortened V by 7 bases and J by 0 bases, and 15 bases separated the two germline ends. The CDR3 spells CASTRQGLMNTEAFF. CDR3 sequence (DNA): TGTGCCAGTACCCGGCAGGGCCTCATGAACACTGAAGCTTTCTTT.

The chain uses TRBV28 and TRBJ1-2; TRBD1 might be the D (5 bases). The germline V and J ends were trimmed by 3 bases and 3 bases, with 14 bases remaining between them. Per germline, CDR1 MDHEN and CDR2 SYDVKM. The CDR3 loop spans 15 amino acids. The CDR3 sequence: CASSFSLRQHYGYTF. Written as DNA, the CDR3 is TGTGCCAGCAGTTTCAGTCTTAGACAGCACTATGGCTACACCTTC.

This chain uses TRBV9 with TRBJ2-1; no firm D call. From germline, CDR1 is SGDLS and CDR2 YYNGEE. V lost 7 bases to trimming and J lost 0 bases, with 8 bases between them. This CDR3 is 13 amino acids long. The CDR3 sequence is CASGSNSYNEQFF. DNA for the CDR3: TGTGCCAGCGGGTCGAACTCCTACAATGAGCAGTTCTTC.

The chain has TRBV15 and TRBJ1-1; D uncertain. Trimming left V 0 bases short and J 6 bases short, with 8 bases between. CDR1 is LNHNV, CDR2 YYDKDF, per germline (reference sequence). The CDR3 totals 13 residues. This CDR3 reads CATSRDRGAEAFF. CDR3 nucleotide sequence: TGTGCCACCAGCAGAGATCGTGGGGCTGAAGCTTTCTTT.

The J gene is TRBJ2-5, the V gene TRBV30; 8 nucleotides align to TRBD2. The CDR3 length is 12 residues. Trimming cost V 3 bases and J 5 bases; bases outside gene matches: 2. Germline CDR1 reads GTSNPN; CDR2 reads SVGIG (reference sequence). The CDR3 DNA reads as TGTGCCTGGAGGGGGACTAGGGAGACCCAGTACTTC. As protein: CAWRGTRETQYF. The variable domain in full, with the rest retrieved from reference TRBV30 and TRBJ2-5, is SQTIHQWPATLVQPVGSPLSLECTVEGTSNPNLYWYRQAAGRGLQLLFYSVGIGQISSEVPQNLSASRPQDRQFILSSKKLLLSDSGFYLCAWRGTRETQYFGPGTRLLVL.

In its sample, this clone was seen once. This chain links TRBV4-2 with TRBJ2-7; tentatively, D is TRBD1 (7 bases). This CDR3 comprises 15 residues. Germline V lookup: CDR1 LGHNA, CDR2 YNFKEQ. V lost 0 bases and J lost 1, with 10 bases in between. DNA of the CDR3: TGTGCCAGCAGCCAAGATCCAGGGGGGTCCTACGAGCAGTACTTC. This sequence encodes CASSQDPGGSYEQYF.

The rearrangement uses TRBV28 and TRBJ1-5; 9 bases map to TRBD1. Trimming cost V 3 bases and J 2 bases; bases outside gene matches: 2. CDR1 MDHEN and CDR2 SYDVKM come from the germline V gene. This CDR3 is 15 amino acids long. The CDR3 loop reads CASSLDRGGNQPQHF. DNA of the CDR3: TGTGCCAGCAGTTTGGACAGGGGCGGCAATCAGCCCCAGCATTTT. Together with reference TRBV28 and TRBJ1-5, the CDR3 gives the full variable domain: DVKVTQSSRYLVKRTGEKVFLECVQDMDHENMFWYRQDPGLGLRLIYFSYDVKMKEKGDIPEGYSVSREKKERFSLILESASTNQTSMYLCASSLDRGGNQPQHFGDGTRLSIL.

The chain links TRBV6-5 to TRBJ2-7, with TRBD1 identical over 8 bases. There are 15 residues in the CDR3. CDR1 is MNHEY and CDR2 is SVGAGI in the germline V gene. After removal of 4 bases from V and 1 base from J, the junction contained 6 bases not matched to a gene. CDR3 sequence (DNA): TGTGCCAGCAGTTCCCAGGGGGCAGGGTCCTACGAGCAGTACTTC. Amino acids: CASSSQGAGSYEQYF.

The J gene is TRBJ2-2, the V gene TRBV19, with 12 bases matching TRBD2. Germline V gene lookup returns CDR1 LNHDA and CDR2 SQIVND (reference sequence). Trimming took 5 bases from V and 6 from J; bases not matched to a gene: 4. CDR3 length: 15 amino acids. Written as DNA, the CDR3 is TGTGCCAGTAGTCCTAGCGGGAGGGCCGCCGGGGAGCTGTTTTTT. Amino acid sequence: CASSPSGRAAGELFF.

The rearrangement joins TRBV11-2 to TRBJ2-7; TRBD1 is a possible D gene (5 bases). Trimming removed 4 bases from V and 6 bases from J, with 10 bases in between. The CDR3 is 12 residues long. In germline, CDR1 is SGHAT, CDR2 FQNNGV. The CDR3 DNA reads TGTGCCAGCAGCTCCGGACATGTCGAGCAGTACTTC. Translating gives CASSSGHVEQYF.

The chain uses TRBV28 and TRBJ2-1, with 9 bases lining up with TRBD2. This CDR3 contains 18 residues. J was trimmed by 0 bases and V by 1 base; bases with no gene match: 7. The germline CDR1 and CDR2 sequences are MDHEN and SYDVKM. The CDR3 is CASSLLGLAGRSYNEQFF. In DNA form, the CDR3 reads TGTGCCAGCAGTTTATTGGGGCTAGCGGGACGCTCCTACAATGAGCAGTTCTTC.

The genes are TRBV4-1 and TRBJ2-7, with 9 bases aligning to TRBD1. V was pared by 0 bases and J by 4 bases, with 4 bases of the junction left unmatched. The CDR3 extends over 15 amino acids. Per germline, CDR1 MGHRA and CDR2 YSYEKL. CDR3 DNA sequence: TGCGCCAGCAGCCAAGATGGGACAGGGTGGTACGAGCAGTACTTC. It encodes CASSQDGTGWYEQYF.

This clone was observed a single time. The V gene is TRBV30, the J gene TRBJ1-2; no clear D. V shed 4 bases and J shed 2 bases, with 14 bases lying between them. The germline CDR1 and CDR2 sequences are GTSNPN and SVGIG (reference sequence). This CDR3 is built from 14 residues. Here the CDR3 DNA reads TGTGCCTGGACCCCAGTCCTGGGAAACTATGGCTACACCTTC. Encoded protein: CAWTPVLGNYGYTF.

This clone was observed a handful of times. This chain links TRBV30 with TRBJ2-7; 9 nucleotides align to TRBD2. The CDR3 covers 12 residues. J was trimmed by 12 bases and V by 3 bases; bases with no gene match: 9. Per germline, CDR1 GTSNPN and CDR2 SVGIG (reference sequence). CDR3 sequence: CAWRPSGMTLYF. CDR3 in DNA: TGTGCCTGGAGACCTAGCGGGATGACTTTGTACTTC.

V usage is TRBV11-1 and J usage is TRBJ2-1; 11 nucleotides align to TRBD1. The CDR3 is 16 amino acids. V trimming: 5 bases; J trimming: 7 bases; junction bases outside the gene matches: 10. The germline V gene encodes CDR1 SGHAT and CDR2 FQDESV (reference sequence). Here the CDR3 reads CASSLPGQGVQNEQFF. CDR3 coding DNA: TGTGCCAGCAGCCTGCCGGGACAGGGGGTTCAAAATGAGCAGTTCTTC.

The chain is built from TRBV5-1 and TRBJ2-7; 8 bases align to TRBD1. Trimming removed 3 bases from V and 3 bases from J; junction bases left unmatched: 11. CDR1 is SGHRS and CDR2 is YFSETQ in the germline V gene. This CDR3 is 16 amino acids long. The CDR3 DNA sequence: TGCGCCAGCAGCTCACGAGGACAGGGTATGGGCTACGAGCAGTACTTC. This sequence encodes CASSSRGQGMGYEQYF.

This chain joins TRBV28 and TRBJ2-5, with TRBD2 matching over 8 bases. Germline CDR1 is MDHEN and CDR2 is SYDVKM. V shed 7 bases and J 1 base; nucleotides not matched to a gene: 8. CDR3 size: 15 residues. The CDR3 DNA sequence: TGTGCCAGCACACCCCGGCTAGCGGGCCAAGAGACCCAGTACTTC. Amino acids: CASTPRLAGQETQYF.

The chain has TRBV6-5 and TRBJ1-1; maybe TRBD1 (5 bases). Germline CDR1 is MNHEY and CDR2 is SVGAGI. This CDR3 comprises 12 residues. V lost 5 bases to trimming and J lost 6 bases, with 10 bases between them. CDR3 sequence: CASSLGGAEAFF. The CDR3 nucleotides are TGTGCCAGCAGTCTAGGAGGGGCTGAAGCTTTCTTT.

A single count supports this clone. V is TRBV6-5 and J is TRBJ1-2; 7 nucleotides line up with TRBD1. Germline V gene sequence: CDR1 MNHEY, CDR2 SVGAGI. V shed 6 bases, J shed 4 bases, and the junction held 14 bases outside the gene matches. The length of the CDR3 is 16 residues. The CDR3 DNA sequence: TGTGCCAGCAGCTACGGGACAGCTCCCACTTTCTATGGCTACACCTTC. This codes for CASSYGTAPTFYGYTF.

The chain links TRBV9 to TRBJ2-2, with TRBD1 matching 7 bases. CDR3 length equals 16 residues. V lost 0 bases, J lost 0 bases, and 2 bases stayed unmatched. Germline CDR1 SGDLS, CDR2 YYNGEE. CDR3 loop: CASSVATGANTGELFF. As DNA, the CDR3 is TGTGCCAGCAGCGTAGCTACAGGGGCGAACACCGGGGAGCTGTTTTTT.

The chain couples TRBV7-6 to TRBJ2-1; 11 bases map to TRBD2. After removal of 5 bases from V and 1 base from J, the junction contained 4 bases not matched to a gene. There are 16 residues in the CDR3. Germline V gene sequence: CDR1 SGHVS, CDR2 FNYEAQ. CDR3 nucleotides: TGTGCCAGCAGCCTACCTAGCGGGGGGTCCTACAATGAGCAGTTCTTC. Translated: CASSLPSGGSYNEQFF.

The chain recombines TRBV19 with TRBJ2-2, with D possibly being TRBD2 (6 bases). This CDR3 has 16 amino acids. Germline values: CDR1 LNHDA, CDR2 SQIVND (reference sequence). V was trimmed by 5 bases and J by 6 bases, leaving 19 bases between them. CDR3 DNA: TGTGCCAGTAGTCCAGAGCGGGCCATAATCTCCGGGGAGCTGTTTTTT. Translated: CASSPERAIISGELFF. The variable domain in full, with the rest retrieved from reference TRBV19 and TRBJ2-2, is DGGITQSPKYLFRKEGQNVTLSCEQNLNHDAMYWYRQDPGQGLRLIYYSQIVNDFQKGDIAEGYSVSREKKESFPLTVTSAQKNPTAFYLCASSPERAIISGELFFGEGSRLTVL.

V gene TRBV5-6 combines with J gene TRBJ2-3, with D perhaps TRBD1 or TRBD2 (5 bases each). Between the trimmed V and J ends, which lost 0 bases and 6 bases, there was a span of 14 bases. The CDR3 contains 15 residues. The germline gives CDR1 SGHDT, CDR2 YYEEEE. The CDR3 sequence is CASSLGSGRGDTQYF. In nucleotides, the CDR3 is TGTGCCAGCAGCTTGGGATCGGGACGCGGGGATACGCAGTATTTT.

This CDR3 reads CASSGRGAGQETQYF. DNA for the CDR3: TGTGCCAGCAGTGGGCGGGGAGCGGGGCAAGAGACCCAGTACTTC. The chain uses TRBV6-1 and TRBJ2-5, with 7 bases fitting TRBD2. The CDR3 totals 15 residues. Trimming cost V 4 bases and J 2 bases; bases outside gene matches: 7. Per the germline V gene, CDR1 is MNHNS and CDR2 is SASEGT.

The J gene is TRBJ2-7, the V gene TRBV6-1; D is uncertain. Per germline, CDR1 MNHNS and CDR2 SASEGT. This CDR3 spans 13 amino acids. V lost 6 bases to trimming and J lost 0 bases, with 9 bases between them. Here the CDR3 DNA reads TGTGCCAGCAGGGGCCTTAGCTCCTACGAGCAGTACTTC. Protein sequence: CASRGLSSYEQYF.

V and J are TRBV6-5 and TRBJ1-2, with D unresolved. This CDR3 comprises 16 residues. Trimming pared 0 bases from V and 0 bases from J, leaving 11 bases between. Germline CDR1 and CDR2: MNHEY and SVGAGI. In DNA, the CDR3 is TGTGCCAGCAGTTACTCGATTCTGAGTACTAACTATGGCTACACCTTC. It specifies CASSYSILSTNYGYTF.

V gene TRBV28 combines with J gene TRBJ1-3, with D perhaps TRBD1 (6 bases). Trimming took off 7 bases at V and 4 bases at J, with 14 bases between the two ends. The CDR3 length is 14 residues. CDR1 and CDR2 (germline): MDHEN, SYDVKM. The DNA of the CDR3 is TGTGCCAGCAAGGACAGTCGTTCCGGAAACACCATATATTTT. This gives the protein CASKDSRSGNTIYF.